This passage covers 9 T cell receptor beta chains from one sample sequenced in a study of response to subunit inactivated influenza vaccine. TCRdb fed the RT-PCR reads into MiXCR, producing one record per CDR3 protein. The sample yields approximately 730,000 distinct CDR3 sequences, approximately 14% seen once. The material was PBMCs from blood, obtained 14 days before vaccination. The receptors were sampled from a man aged 50 to 59 who received an inactivated influenza vaccine.

This clonotype was seen more than once but under ten times. This chain links TRBV5-6 with TRBJ2-5; 9 nucleotides align to TRBD1. Germline CDR1 reads SGHDT; CDR2 reads YYEEEE. With V trimmed by 4 bases and J by 5 bases, 3 bases remained unmatched. The length of the CDR3 is 13 residues. The CDR3 spells CASSGDRAETQYF. CDR3 bases: TGTGCCAGCAGCGGGGACAGGGCGGAGACCCAGTACTTC.

This clonotype has more than one count but fewer than ten. The V call is TRBV29-1, the J call TRBJ1-2; 7 bases are a match to TRBD1. The CDR3 consists of 14 residues. Trimming took 2 bases from V and 4 from J; bases not matched to a gene: 7. Germline CDR1 is SQVTM and CDR2 is ANQGSEA. The CDR3 loop reads CSVESLAGGYGYTF. The CDR3 nucleotides are TGCAGCGTTGAATCGTTGGCAGGGGGCTATGGCTACACCTTC. Based on the CDR3 plus reference TRBV29-1 and TRBJ1-2, the full variable domain is SAVISQKPSRDICQRGTSLTIQCQVDSQVTMMFWYRQQPGQSLTLIATANQGSEATYESGFVIDKFPISRPNLTFSTLTVSNMSPEDSSIYLCSVESLAGGYGYTFGSGTRLTVV.

The rearrangement joins TRBV27 to TRBJ2-7; weak D call: TRBD1 (6 bases). Germline loops: CDR1 MNHEY, CDR2 SMNVEV (reference sequence). The CDR3 runs to 15 residues. V was shortened by 3 bases and J by 5 bases, with 17 bases between the two germline ends. In DNA, the CDR3 is TGTGCCAGCAGTTTGGAAAGCAGGGGAATCAACGAGCAGTACTTC. Encoded protein: CASSLESRGINEQYF.

In this sample, this clonotype turned up a few times. The chain combines TRBV6-1 with TRBJ2-2, with D perhaps given as TRBD1 or TRBD2 (6 bases each). Deletions cut 6 bases from V and 11 bases from J, with 16 bases between. Germline V gives CDR1 MNHNS, CDR2 SASEGT. The CDR3 is 13 amino acids. In DNA form, the CDR3 reads TGTGCCAGCAGCACGACCAGGGGAGGAGAGCTGTTTTTT. Amino acids: CASSTTRGGELFF.

This clonotype was counted only a few times. The V call is TRBV20-1, the J call TRBJ2-7; 10 bases match TRBD1. CDR1 DFQATT and CDR2 SNEGSKA come from the germline V gene (reference sequence). CDR3 length: 11 residues. The ends lost 6 bases at V and 6 bases at J; junction bases unmatched: 2. In DNA form, the CDR3 reads TGCAGTGCCAGGACAGGGGGCGAGCAGTACTTC. This translates into CSARTGGEQYF.

The sample holds a few counts of this clonotype. The J gene is TRBJ1-2, the V gene TRBV4-1, with 7 bases matching TRBD1. The CDR3 is made up of 16 amino acids. Germline CDR1 is MGHRA and CDR2 is YSYEKL. V lost 0 bases and J lost 4; bases outside the gene matches: 8. The CDR3 here is CASSQEDLTGPYGYTF. The CDR3 DNA reads TGCGCCAGCAGCCAAGAAGACCTGACAGGGCCCTATGGCTACACCTTC.

This clonotype showed up just a few times. The chain links TRBV7-9 to TRBJ2-3; D unresolved. The CDR3 runs 17 residues. Germline V gene data show CDR1 as SEHNR and CDR2 as FQNEAQ (reference sequence). V dropped 3 bases and J dropped 0 bases, with 16 bases sitting between them. In DNA form, the CDR3 reads TGTGCCAGCAGCTTCTTCGGAGCCCCCGGGAGCACAGATACGCAGTATTTT. Translating gives CASSFFGAPGSTDTQYF.

This clonotype was seen more than once but under ten times. The rearrangement uses TRBV20-1 and TRBJ1-4, with D uncertain. V lost 6 bases, J lost 0 bases, and 11 bases lay in between. This CDR3 has 14 amino acids. CDR1 and CDR2 (germline): DFQATT, SNEGSKA (reference sequence). The CDR3 DNA sequence: TGCAGTGCAAAGTTAGCTGCAACTAATGAAAAACTGTTTTTT. This encodes CSAKLAATNEKLFF.

The V gene is TRBV11-2, the J gene TRBJ2-3, with 9 positions matching TRBD2. CDR1 is SGHAT, CDR2 FQNNGV, per germline. Trimming at V came to 6 bases and at J to 7 bases, leaving 11 bases not matched to a gene. This CDR3 spans 15 amino acids. The CDR3 is CASSLLAGRTHTQYF. The CDR3 DNA reads as TGTGCCAGCAGTCTTCTAGCGGGGCGGACCCATACGCAGTATTTT.